Below are 5 T cell receptor beta chains sequenced from a single sample in a study of blood T cell repertoires in COVID-19. Profiling relied on immunoSEQ multiplex PCR, and the TCRdb table lists in-frame clones only, not all of them. The sample includes approximately 210,000 clones, 82% seen only once; the top ten take about 12%. What was sequenced was peripheral blood. The receptors shown here come from a middle-aged woman with acute or convalescent COVID-19.

The chain combines TRBV19 with TRBJ2-7, with D maybe TRBD1 (6 bases). This CDR3 has 13 amino acids. Germline CDR1 is LNHDA and CDR2 is SQIVND (reference sequence). Deletions cut 3 bases from V and 2 bases from J, with 8 bases between. The CDR3 DNA reads as TGTGCCAGTAGTATCGGACAGCCCTACGAGCAGTACTTC. This translates into CASSIGQPYEQYF.

This clone showed up just a few times. The CDR3 nucleotides are TGTGCCAGCAGCTTGAGTAGCGGGAGTGTTGACAATGAGCAGTTCTTC. Its translation: CASSLSSGSVDNEQFF. This sequence joins TRBV7-9 and TRBJ2-1; 9 nucleotides align to TRBD2. The V gene's germline CDR1 is SEHNR and CDR2 FQNEAQ (reference sequence). V dropped 3 bases and J dropped 5; count of bases not matched to a gene: 8. The CDR3 has 16 residues.

V usage is TRBV30 and J usage is TRBJ2-7, with 8 bases aligning to TRBD2. This CDR3 region has 15 residues. Germline loops: CDR1 GTSNPN, CDR2 SVGIG (reference sequence). Unmatched junction bases numbered 10, after V lost 1 base and J lost 5 bases. In DNA form, the CDR3 reads TGTGCCTGGAGTGGAGGGTACGGGGGGGCCAACGAGCAGTACTTC. Its protein product is CAWSGGYGGANEQYF. Combining the CDR3 with reference TRBV30 and TRBJ2-7 gives the whole variable domain SQTIHQWPATLVQPVGSPLSLECTVEGTSNPNLYWYRQAAGRGLQLLFYSVGIGQISSEVPQNLSASRPQDRQFILSSKKLLLSDSGFYLCAWSGGYGGANEQYFGPGTRLTVT.

The V gene is TRBV6-4, the J gene TRBJ1-5; 10 bases align to TRBD1. V was clipped by 8 bases and J by 7 bases; unmatched bases: 5. This CDR3 is built from 13 residues. The V gene's germline CDR1 is MRHNA and CDR2 SNTAGT. CDR3 region: CASGTGDRQPQHF. CDR3 coding DNA: TGTGCCAGCGGGACAGGGGACCGGCAGCCCCAGCATTTT.

The chain is built from TRBV10-3 and TRBJ1-2; 9 bases line up with TRBD1. With V trimmed by 1 base and J by 4 bases, 13 bases remained unmatched. Germline V gives CDR1 ENHRY, CDR2 SYGVKD. The CDR3 loop spans 18 amino acids. The CDR3 region is CAISEWSSPGQGTYGYTF. Here the CDR3 DNA reads TGTGCCATCAGTGAGTGGTCAAGCCCCGGACAGGGGACCTATGGCTACACCTTC.